A selection of T cell receptor beta chains follows, all from one sample in a study of T cell changes during pregnancy in multiple sclerosis. Method: immunoSEQ multiplex PCR; TCRdb's copy keeps in-frame clones and lacks some. The data hold about 85,000 clones, with roughly nine tenths observed a single time. The sample consisted of peripheral blood, taken in the first trimester of pregnancy. Receptors originate from a female donor with multiple sclerosis, enrolled in a pregnancy study. The CDR3 runs from the conserved cysteine through the conserved F or W. The D gene is left open where the match is weak. Size is stated for part of the rows, as once, few or many counts, or as a class when the clone is expanded.

clone size: NA
J gene: TRBJ1-1
V gene: TRBV11-3
D gene: NA
CDR3 protein: CASSSRGGGRAEAFF
CDR3 DNA: TGTGCCAGCAGCTCCCGTGGGGGGGGCCGGGCTGAAGCTTTCTTT

clone size: NA
J gene: TRBJ2-7
V gene: TRBV10-3
D gene: TRBD1
CDR3 protein: CASNDRGRKRDEQYF
CDR3 DNA: TGTGCCAGTAACGACAGGGGCCGAAAGAGGGACGAGCAGTACTTC

clone size: NA
J gene: TRBJ1-1
V gene: TRBV6-5
D gene: TRBD1
CDR3 protein: CASYRTGRTEAFF
CDR3 DNA: TGTGCCAGCTACAGGACAGGACGCACTGAAGCTTTCTTT

clone size: NA
J gene: TRBJ2-7
V gene: TRBV7-9
D gene: NA
CDR3 protein: CASGGSYEQYF
CDR3 DNA: TGTGCCAGCGGGGGGTCCTACGAGCAGTACTTC

clone size: NA
J gene: TRBJ1-5
V gene: TRBV2
D gene: NA
CDR3 protein: CASSEVVLYSNQPQHF
CDR3 DNA: TGTGCCAGCAGTGAAGTAGTGCTATATAGCAATCAGCCCCAGCATTTT

clone size: NA
J gene: TRBJ2-2
V gene: TRBV2
D gene: NA
CDR3 protein: CASSNRFGELFF
CDR3 DNA: TGTGCCAGCAGTAATAGATTCGGGGAGCTGTTTTTT

clone size: NA
J gene: TRBJ2-7
V gene: TRBV5-1
D gene: TRBD2
CDR3 protein: CASSLFTSGGGTYEQYF
CDR3 DNA: TGCGCCAGCAGCTTGTTTACTAGCGGGGGTGGGACCTACGAGCAGTACTTC

clone size: NA
J gene: TRBJ2-3
V gene: TRBV7-8
D gene: TRBD2
CDR3 protein: CASSLGLAGGLRGQYF
CDR3 DNA: TGTGCCAGCAGCTTGGGACTAGCGGGAGGGCTTCGGGGGCAGTATTTT

clone size: NA
J gene: TRBJ1-1
V gene: TRBV9
D gene: TRBD1
CDR3 protein: CASRGQGAAEAFF
CDR3 DNA: TGTGCCAGCAGGGGGCAGGGGGCGGCTGAAGCTTTCTTT

clone size: NA
J gene: TRBJ2-3
V gene: TRBV5-1
D gene: NA
CDR3 protein: CASSPPGGTDTQYF
CDR3 DNA: TGCGCCAGCAGCCCCCCCGGAGGCACAGATACGCAGTATTTT

clone size: NA
J gene: TRBJ2-2
V gene: TRBV9
D gene: TRBD2
CDR3 protein: CASSPVGAGGPGELFF
CDR3 DNA: TGTGCCAGCAGCCCGGTTGGGGCGGGGGGGCCCGGGGAGCTGTTTTTT

clone size: NA
J gene: TRBJ2-1
V gene: TRBV7-3
D gene: TRBD2
CDR3 protein: CASSPPGLVNEQFF
CDR3 DNA: TGTGCCAGCAGCCCCCCTGGACTAGTGAATGAGCAGTTCTTC

clone size: NA
J gene: TRBJ1-1
V gene: TRBV19
D gene: TRBD1
CDR3 protein: CASSTLDRAGVF
CDR3 DNA: TGTGCCAGTAGTACGTTAGACAGGGCCGGTGTCTTT

clone size: NA
J gene: TRBJ2-1
V gene: TRBV5-1
D gene: TRBD2
CDR3 protein: CASSRLTSGSNNEQFF
CDR3 DNA: TGCGCCAGCAGCCGCCTGACTAGCGGGAGCAACAATGAGCAGTTCTTC

clone size: once
J gene: TRBJ2-5
V gene: TRBV6-1
D gene: NA
CDR3 protein: CASSGTLRQETQYF
CDR3 DNA: TGTGCCAGCAGCGGGACTCTCCGCCAAGAGACCCAGTACTTC

clone size: NA
J gene: TRBJ1-2
V gene: TRBV5-4
D gene: TRBD1
CDR3 protein: CASTTRDRAGGYTF
CDR3 DNA: TGTGCCAGCACCACCCGGGACAGGGCTGGTGGCTACACCTTC

clone size: NA
J gene: TRBJ2-7
V gene: TRBV28
D gene: TRBD2
CDR3 protein: CASSLRTSGRVHEQYF
CDR3 DNA: TGTGCCAGCAGTCTCCGGACTAGCGGGAGGGTCCACGAGCAGTACTTC

clone size: NA
J gene: TRBJ1-4
V gene: TRBV30
D gene: TRBD1
CDR3 protein: CAWSVQGKIREKLFF
CDR3 DNA: TGTGCCTGGAGTGTACAGGGGAAAATACGTGAAAAACTGTTTTTT

clone size: NA
J gene: TRBJ2-1
V gene: TRBV14
D gene: TRBD2
CDR3 protein: CASSLRLAPRDEQFF
CDR3 DNA: TGTGCCAGCAGCTTAAGACTAGCGCCCCGGGATGAGCAGTTCTTC

clone size: once
J gene: TRBJ2-2
V gene: TRBV7-3
D gene: NA
CDR3 protein: CASSLGTLHLTGELFF
CDR3 DNA: TGTGCCAGCAGCTTAGGGACACTCCATCTCACCGGGGAGCTGTTTTTT

clone size: NA
J gene: TRBJ2-5
V gene: TRBV6-1
D gene: NA
CDR3 protein: CASSETGLQETQYF
CDR3 DNA: TGTGCCAGCAGTGAAACAGGGCTCCAAGAGACCCAGTACTTC

clone size: NA
J gene: TRBJ2-5
V gene: TRBV18
D gene: TRBD1
CDR3 protein: CASSPYLTGGRETQYF
CDR3 DNA: TGTGCCAGCTCACCCTATCTTACAGGGGGCCGGGAGACCCAGTACTTC

clone size: NA
J gene: TRBJ2-1
V gene: TRBV5-6
D gene: TRBD2
CDR3 protein: CASSSGLAGPPQFF
CDR3 DNA: TGTGCCAGCAGCTCGGGACTAGCGGGGCCCCCGCAGTTCTTC

clone size: NA
J gene: TRBJ1-1
V gene: TRBV27
D gene: TRBD1
CDR3 protein: CASSPGGYTEAFF
CDR3 DNA: TGTGCCAGCAGCCCAGGGGGCTACACTGAAGCTTTCTTT

clone size: few
J gene: TRBJ2-7
V gene: TRBV5-1
D gene: NA
CDR3 protein: CASSFSLDYEQYF
CDR3 DNA: TGCGCCAGCAGCTTTAGTTTAGATTACGAGCAGTACTTC

clone size: NA
J gene: TRBJ2-5
V gene: TRBV28
D gene: NA
CDR3 protein: CASSLYLGGIARETQYF
CDR3 DNA: TGTGCCAGCAGTTTATATTTAGGCGGGATTGCGAGAGAGACCCAGTACTTC

clone size: NA
J gene: TRBJ2-2
V gene: TRBV7-9
D gene: TRBD1
CDR3 protein: CASTLIGTANTGELFF
CDR3 DNA: TGTGCCAGCACCTTAATCGGGACAGCGAACACCGGGGAGCTGTTTTTT

clone size: once
J gene: TRBJ1-1
V gene: TRBV13
D gene: NA
CDR3 protein: CASSLQQVNTEAFF
CDR3 DNA: TGTGCCAGCAGCTTACAACAGGTGAACACTGAAGCTTTCTTT

clone size: NA
J gene: TRBJ1-1
V gene: TRBV6-5
D gene: NA
CDR3 protein: CASSYLRFSMNTEAFF
CDR3 DNA: TGTGCCAGCAGTTACCTCAGGTTCTCCATGAACACTGAAGCTTTCTTT

clone size: NA
J gene: TRBJ2-3
V gene: TRBV4-3
D gene: NA
CDR3 protein: CASSPPRADTQYF
CDR3 DNA: TGCGCCAGCAGCCCCCCTCGAGCAGATACGCAGTATTTT

clone size: NA
J gene: TRBJ2-1
V gene: TRBV5-1
D gene: TRBD2
CDR3 protein: CASSLGLKQFF
CDR3 DNA: TGCGCCAGCAGCCTGGGACTAAAGCAGTTCTTC

clone size: NA
J gene: TRBJ2-1
V gene: TRBV7-8
D gene: TRBD2
CDR3 protein: CASSFTSGGATEEQFF
CDR3 DNA: TGTGCCAGCAGCTTTACTAGCGGGGGGGCAACAGAAGAGCAGTTCTTC

clone size: NA
J gene: TRBJ2-1
V gene: TRBV20-1
D gene: NA
CDR3 protein: CSATSHEQFF
CDR3 DNA: TGCAGTGCTACTAGTCATGAGCAGTTCTTC

clone size: NA
J gene: TRBJ1-3
V gene: TRBV30
D gene: NA
CDR3 protein: CAWNQGGGNTIYF
CDR3 DNA: TGTGCCTGGAACCAGGGAGGTGGAAACACCATATATTTT

clone size: NA
J gene: TRBJ1-2
V gene: TRBV28
D gene: TRBD1
CDR3 protein: CASSLILRTGKMGYTF
CDR3 DNA: TGTGCCAGCAGTTTGATATTGAGGACAGGGAAGATGGGCTACACCTTC

clone size: once
J gene: TRBJ2-5
V gene: TRBV27
D gene: TRBD1
CDR3 protein: CASSLWSGQGVETQYF
CDR3 DNA: TGTGCCAGCAGTTTATGGTCGGGACAGGGTGTGGAGACCCAGTACTTC

clone size: NA
J gene: TRBJ1-6
V gene: TRBV11-3
D gene: NA
CDR3 protein: CASSLAYNSPLHF
CDR3 DNA: TGTGCCAGCAGCTTAGCTTATAATTCACCCCTCCACTTT

clone size: once
J gene: TRBJ2-1
V gene: TRBV15
D gene: NA
CDR3 protein: CATSRDVQGYNEQFF
CDR3 DNA: TGTGCCACCAGCAGAGATGTGCAGGGATACAATGAGCAGTTCTTC

clone size: NA
J gene: TRBJ2-3
V gene: TRBV9
D gene: NA
CDR3 protein: CASSARLVLDTQYF
CDR3 DNA: TGTGCCAGCAGCGCGCGACTAGTATTAGATACGCAGTATTTT

clone size: NA
J gene: TRBJ2-7
V gene: TRBV7-2
D gene: NA
CDR3 protein: CASSLKRGPYEQYF
CDR3 DNA: TGTGCCAGCAGCTTAAAGCGCGGCCCCTACGAGCAGTACTTC

clone size: NA
J gene: TRBJ2-2
V gene: TRBV7-9
D gene: NA
CDR3 protein: CASSLMAGAWEGHTGELFF
CDR3 DNA: TGTGCCAGCAGCTTAATGGCAGGGGCCTGGGAGGGCCACACCGGGGAGCTGTTTTTT

clone size: NA
J gene: TRBJ1-2
V gene: TRBV15
D gene: TRBD1
CDR3 protein: CATKASGTGGSGYTF
CDR3 DNA: TGTGCCACGAAAGCGTCCGGGACAGGGGGCTCTGGCTACACCTTC

clone size: NA
J gene: TRBJ1-1
V gene: TRBV19
D gene: NA
CDR3 protein: CASSIDGGRDTEAFF
CDR3 DNA: TGTGCCAGTAGTATAGATGGGGGCAGGGACACTGAAGCTTTCTTT

clone size: few
J gene: TRBJ2-1
V gene: TRBV2
D gene: TRBD2
CDR3 protein: CASSEGLAGWNEQFF
CDR3 DNA: TGTGCCAGCAGTGAGGGTCTAGCGGGATGGAATGAGCAGTTCTTC

clone size: NA
J gene: TRBJ1-1
V gene: TRBV6-1
D gene: NA
CDR3 protein: CASSDQGANTEAFF
CDR3 DNA: TGTGCCAGCAGTGACCAGGGCGCGAACACTGAAGCTTTCTTT